This is a list of T cell receptor beta chains from one sample in a study of PD-L1 blockade in urothelial cancer. Assay used: immunoSEQ multiplex PCR; TCRdb lists only in-frame clones, some missing. The table includes about 44,000 clones, about 89% detected once. Material: PBMCs, obtained around atezolizumab (anti-PD-L1) treatment. The receptor set was obtained from a man between 65 and 85 years old with urothelial cancer. CDR3s include the opening cysteine and the closing phenylalanine or tryptophan. The D gene is left open where the match is weak. Clone size is given for some rows only: seen once, a few or many times, or a class if the clone is expanded.

j_call,d_call,clone_size,v_call,cdr3_nt,cdr3_aa
TRBJ2-5,TRBD2,.,TRBV2,TGTGCCAGCAGCGGACTAGCGCCTCAAGAGACCCAGTACTTC,CASSGLAPQETQYF
TRBJ1-1,.,few,TRBV30,TGTGCCTGGAGTAACAGAGCTGAAGCTTTCTTT,CAWSNRAEAFF
TRBJ1-2,TRBD1,.,TRBV7-9,TGTGCCAGCAGCTTAGCGGACCGGGACAGGAATGGCTACACCTTC,CASSLADRDRNGYTF
TRBJ2-3,TRBD1,.,TRBV5-6,TGTGCCAGCAGCTTGGGACAGGGCCGCACAGATACGCAGTATTTT,CASSLGQGRTDTQYF
TRBJ2-7,.,few,TRBV18,TGTGCCAGCTTCAAGGAGACCAAACCCTACGAGCAGTACTTC,CASFKETKPYEQYF
TRBJ2-1,TRBD2,.,TRBV6-1,TGTGCCAGCAGTGGGGGAGGGCCGGGGAATGAGCAGTTCTTC,CASSGGGPGNEQFF
TRBJ1-4,.,.,TRBV4-2,TGTGCCAGCAGCCAAGGTACAGAGAACAATGAAAAACTGTTTTTT,CASSQGTENNEKLFF
TRBJ1-1,TRBD1,.,TRBV28,TGTGCCAGCAGTTTATGGGGGGACAGATCTGAAGCTTTCTTT,CASSLWGDRSEAFF
TRBJ2-1,TRBD1,.,TRBV5-4,TGTGCCAGCAGCTTGGCCTCCGGGACAGGTAGGAATGAGCAGTTCTTC,CASSLASGTGRNEQFF
TRBJ1-2,.,.,TRBV28,TGTGCCAGCAGGGTCCCCTCCGGGGCAGGGGACTATGGCTACACCTTC,CASRVPSGAGDYGYTF
TRBJ2-7,TRBD2,.,TRBV5-4,TGTGCCAGCAGCATACCACGAGCTAGCGGGAGGGCCAGTGACGAGCAGTACTTC,CASSIPRASGRASDEQYF
TRBJ2-3,TRBD2,.,TRBV14,TGTGCCAGCAGCCCCCGAGCGGGGAGCACAGATACGCAGTATTTT,CASSPRAGSTDTQYF
TRBJ2-3,.,.,TRBV7-9,TGTGCCAGCAGCACCGAGGGCCTCACAGATACGCAGTATTTT,CASSTEGLTDTQYF
TRBJ2-7,.,.,TRBV5-1,TGCGCCACCAGAGGGGACATCGGCTCCTACGAGCAGTACTTC,CATRGDIGSYEQYF
TRBJ1-5,.,.,TRBV10-2,TGCGCCAGCAGTGGAGGTAGTTCCTACAATCAGCCCCAGCATTTT,CASSGGSSYNQPQHF
TRBJ2-2,TRBD2,.,TRBV6-1,TGTGCCAGCAGTAACATGGGACTATACACCGGGGAGCTGTTTTTT,CASSNMGLYTGELFF
TRBJ2-7,.,.,TRBV5-6,TGTGCCAGCAGCCTTCAGGGTTCCCCCACCTACGAGCAGTACTTC,CASSLQGSPTYEQYF
TRBJ2-7,.,once,TRBV5-5,TGTGCCAGCAGCTTCGTCTCCCGGGATTACGAGCAGTACTTC,CASSFVSRDYEQYF
TRBJ2-3,TRBD1,.,TRBV25-1,TGTGCCAGCAGTGAATACCCGACAGGGGGCGCAGATACGCAGTATTTT,CASSEYPTGGADTQYF
TRBJ1-2,.,.,TRBV5-6,TGTGCCAGCAGCCCTCCACAGGGAAACTATGGCTACACCTTC,CASSPPQGNYGYTF
TRBJ1-1,.,.,TRBV6-6,TGTGCCAGCAGTTACTCGACGGGGGTCAGTAACACTGAAGCTTTCTTT,CASSYSTGVSNTEAFF
TRBJ2-7,.,.,TRBV30,TGTGCCTGGCGCCGATCGGGGGCCTACGAGCAGTACTTC,CAWRRSGAYEQYF
TRBJ2-7,TRBD2,.,TRBV5-1,TGCGCCAGCAGCGATGGGACTAGCGGGGCCTACGAGCAGTACTTC,CASSDGTSGAYEQYF
TRBJ2-1,.,.,TRBV30,TGTGCCTGGAGTGTAGGGGGGAGGGCCTACAATGAGCAGTTCTTC,CAWSVGGRAYNEQFF
TRBJ2-5,.,.,TRBV14,TGTGCCAGCAGCCAAGCCCTGGACAGTCAAGAGACCCAGTACTTC,CASSQALDSQETQYF
TRBJ1-2,.,.,TRBV5-1,TGCGCCAGCAGCTCAGCCTGGGGGAGGAACTATGGCTACACCTTC,CASSSAWGRNYGYTF
TRBJ2-1,TRBD1,.,TRBV19,TGTGCCAGTAGTATAGCAGTCTTCGCGGACAGGGCGATTTTCTTC,CASSIAVFADRAIFF
TRBJ2-7,.,.,TRBV21-1,TGTGCCAGCAGCGGCCCGCGGGGTATCTCCTACGAGCAGTACTTC,CASSGPRGISYEQYF
TRBJ1-4,.,.,TRBV2,TGTGCCAGCCGAGGTTCGGTTGAAAAACTGTTTTTT,CASRGSVEKLFF
TRBJ2-7,TRBD1,.,TRBV7-2,TGTGCCAGCAGCCTGCTCAGGGGGGAGCAGTACTTC,CASSLLRGEQYF
TRBJ1-4,TRBD1,.,TRBV7-2,TGTGCCAGCAGCCCTGGGGTAAACAGGGGGGAACTGTTTTTT,CASSPGVNRGELFF
TRBJ1-2,TRBD1,.,TRBV7-8,TGTGCCAGCAGCTTAGGGCAGGGGGCTGGTGGCTACACCTTC,CASSLGQGAGGYTF
TRBJ2-7,TRBD2,.,TRBV7-2,TGTGCCAGCAGCTTAAGTGAACTAGCGGGAGTCGAGCAGTACTTC,CASSLSELAGVEQYF
TRBJ2-5,TRBD1,.,TRBV10-2,TGCGCCAGCGCCAAGACAGGGTGGGGAGAGACCCAGTACTTC,CASAKTGWGETQYF
TRBJ2-7,.,once,TRBV2,TGTGCCAGCAGTGAAGGCAGGGGATCCTACGAGCAGTACTTC,CASSEGRGSYEQYF
TRBJ1-1,.,once,TRBV5-4,TGTGCCAGCCAGCATGGCGGGGTGAACACTGAAGCTTTCTTT,CASQHGGVNTEAFF
TRBJ2-1,.,.,TRBV25-1,TGTGCCAGCAGTGACCCCCTGGCGGCTAGATCGGGGATCAATGAGCAGTTCTTC,CASSDPLAARSGINEQFF
TRBJ2-1,.,.,TRBV7-9,TGTGCCAGCAAAAGGGGGAAATTGGATGAGCAGTTCTTC,CASKRGKLDEQFF
TRBJ2-3,TRBD2,.,TRBV5-4,TGTGCCAGCAGCGCACGGACTAGCGGCACAGATACGCAGTATTTT,CASSARTSGTDTQYF
TRBJ2-1,TRBD2,.,TRBV27,TGTGCCAGCAGTTTATGGGCGGGAGGGATCTACAATGAGCAGTTCTTC,CASSLWAGGIYNEQFF
TRBJ2-2,.,.,TRBV6-5,TGTGCGTCCTGGCCCAACACCGGGGAGCTGTTTTTT,CASWPNTGELFF
TRBJ1-1,.,.,TRBV6-5,TGTGCCAGCATGCTGGCCCAGGGACATGAAGCTTTCTTT,CASMLAQGHEAFF
TRBJ2-5,TRBD1,.,TRBV5-1,TGCGCCAGCAGTAGCGGACAGGGGGGCCAAGAGACCCAGTACTTC,CASSSGQGGQETQYF
TRBJ2-1,TRBD2,.,TRBV19,TGTGCCAGTAGCAAACTAGCGGGACCCCAAACTAGTGGTGAGCAGTTCTTC,CASSKLAGPQTSGEQFF
TRBJ2-3,.,.,TRBV10-1,TGCGCCAGCAGTGTGGGCGGGATGCCCACAGATACGCAGTATTTT,CASSVGGMPTDTQYF
TRBJ1-5,TRBD1,once,TRBV6-1,TGTGCCAGCAGTTCTACAGGGGGCTTCAATCAGCCCCAGCATTTT,CASSSTGGFNQPQHF
TRBJ2-5,TRBD2,.,TRBV5-1,TGCGCCAGCAGCCCCCTAGCGGGAGGTTGGGAGACCCAGTACTTC,CASSPLAGGWETQYF
TRBJ1-5,TRBD1,.,TRBV2,TGTGCCAGCAGCCCCCGGGACAGAATACTCAATCAGCCCCAGCATTTT,CASSPRDRILNQPQHF
TRBJ1-5,TRBD1,once,TRBV28,TGTGCCAGCAGTAAGGGGGCCGGCAATCAGCCCCAGCATTTT,CASSKGAGNQPQHF
TRBJ2-7,TRBD1,.,TRBV10-3,TGTGCCATCACCCCTACTCAGGGGGCCTACGAGCAGTACTTC,CAITPTQGAYEQYF
TRBJ2-5,TRBD1,once,TRBV18,TGTGCCAGCTCACCCCTAGGGACAGACATAGAGACCCAGTACTTC,CASSPLGTDIETQYF
TRBJ2-4,TRBD2,.,TRBV28,TGTGCCAGCAGTTTAGTGAGGGGCGGGAGGGGGGCCAAAAACATTCAGTACTTC,CASSLVRGGRGAKNIQYF
TRBJ2-5,TRBD2,once,TRBV5-4,TGTGCCAGCAGCTTTTCCCTAGCGGGAACCGAAGAGACCCAGTACTTC,CASSFSLAGTEETQYF